This T cell receptor beta chain appears in the sequencing data of a study of siplizumab effects on memory and regulatory T cells. V lost 1 base and J lost 6, with 11 bases in between. CDR1 is SGHRS, CDR2 YFSETQ, per germline. The CDR3 consists of 15 residues. Clones were sequenced by immunoSEQ multiplex PCR, and TCRdb holds only the in-frame ones, with some missing. Found here are 100,000 to 120,000 clones, just over 90% of them singletons; the top ten hold about 0.32%. Notes on the study in general: About 75-97% of proliferating CD4+ or CD8+ clones had no assignable naive or memory phenotype.

Details on this clone: Its antigen remains unidentified.

This clonotype was obtained from a human donor in good health. Sequencing was performed on CD4+ T cells sorted from blood. This chain links TRBV5-1 with TRBJ1-6; perhaps TRBD1 as D (5 bases). For the CDR3, the DNA is TGCGCCAGCAGCTTGTCGTCCCAGGGTAATTCACCCCTCCACTTT. The encoded protein is CASSLSSQGNSPLHF.